The entry that follows covers one T cell receptor (beta chain) sequence. Profiling relied on immunoSEQ multiplex PCR, and the TCRdb table lists in-frame clones only, not all of them. The data show around 100,000 clones, with 88% seen just once and approximately 15% held by the top ten. This sample was taken from a study of control samples from healthy donors and cancer patients. The CDR3 is made up of 17 amino acids. Trimming removed 5 bases from V and 8 bases from J; junction bases left unmatched: 11. Germline loops: CDR1 LGHDT, CDR2 YNNKEL (reference sequence). The chain employs TRBV3-1 (or the pseudogene TRBV3-2) and TRBJ2-5; 16 nucleotides agree with TRBD2. The receptor was derived from a woman between 70 and 85 years old in good health. Sequenced sample: blood. CDR3 region: CASSFPGLAGGRATQYF. The CDR3 coding sequence is TGTGCCAGCAGCTTTCCGGGACTAGCGGGGGGGCGGGCCACCCAGTACTTC.